What follows is one T cell receptor (beta chain) and its context. Its cognate antigen is unknown. J was trimmed by 5 bases and V by 4 bases; bases with no gene match: 9. The germline gives CDR1 SGHTA, CDR2 FQGNSA. This CDR3 comprises 16 residues. Assay: immunoSEQ multiplex PCR; the TCRdb copy retains only in-frame clones and omits some. The sample contains 13,000 to 15,000 clones, approximately 89% of which appear only once. This sample was included in a study of T cells in localized non-small cell lung cancer. Study observations and caveats: A median of roughly 50 of the top 100 tumor clones appeared in adjacent lung, which was paired and uninvolved. Uninvolved neighboring lung showed the greatest T cell clonality, exceeding tumor.

The specimen was peripheral blood mononuclear cells, collected before any cancer treatment. V usage is TRBV7-2 and J usage is TRBJ1-4, with TRBD1 identical over 8 bases. This TCR was recovered from a man aged 35-69 years with stage III lung adenocarcinoma. CDR3 in amino acids: CASSSGTGLRNEKLFF. CDR3 bases: TGTGCCAGCAGCTCCGGGACAGGATTACGGAATGAAAAACTGTTTTTT.